These 30 T cell receptor beta chains were sequenced from one sample in a study of T-cell reconstitution after alpha-beta-depleted transplantation in children. This sample's TCRbeta library carried unique molecular identifier barcodes. Via MiXCR, TCRdb re-called the PCR reads, giving one row per CDR3 protein. The table lists 550,000 to 600,000 distinct CDR3 sequences, 23% of them singletons, with around 14% in the top ten. Here the sequenced sample was PBMCs, mostly from graft donor cells, taken 360 days after TCRalphabeta/CD19-depleted stem cell transplant. The receptors derive from a boy less than two years old who had a stem cell transplant for acute myeloid leukemia, so the T cells may come from the graft donor.

In its sample, this clonotype was seen many times. For the CDR3, the DNA is TGTGCCAGCAAACCGGGACAAGTTGGAAACACCATATATTTT. Amino acid sequence: CASKPGQVGNTIYF. The genes are TRBV27 and TRBJ1-3; D is possibly TRBD1 (6 bases). Trimming took off 7 bases at V and 3 bases at J, with 13 bases between the two ends. Germline V CDR1 and CDR2: MNHEY, SMNVEV (reference sequence). The CDR3 runs 14 residues.

This clonotype appeared a few times. The V and J genes are TRBV9 and TRBJ2-5, with D possibly being TRBD1 (6 bases). This CDR3 is built from 23 residues. Trimming cost V 0 bases and J 4 bases, with 37 bases left between them. Per germline, CDR1 SGDLS and CDR2 YYNGEE. The CDR3 DNA follows: TGTGCCAGCAGCGTAGAGGGTGGGGGCAACAGGGACGGAACGACTGGTTCAAGAGAGACCCAGTACTTC. Its protein product is CASSVEGGGNRDGTTGSRETQYF.

The chain carries TRBV6-2 or TRBV6-3 and TRBJ2-7; no definite D call. V was trimmed by 0 bases and J by 6 bases, leaving 9 bases between them. The CDR3 has 13 amino acids. Germline V gives CDR1 MNHEY, CDR2 SVGEGT. The CDR3 region has the DNA TGTGCCAGCAGTTACTCGGGCTTCAGCGAGCAGTACGTC. This sequence encodes CASSYSGFSEQYV.

This rearrangement joins TRBV6-5 to TRBJ2-5, with 16 bases identical to TRBD2. There are 18 residues in the CDR3. CDR1 and CDR2 (germline): MNHEY, SVGAGI. Trimming at V came to 0 bases and at J to 0 bases, leaving 1 base not matched to a gene. Here the CDR3 reads CASSYSGTSGGDQETQYF. In DNA form, the CDR3 reads TGTGCCAGCAGTTACTCTGGGACTAGCGGGGGGGACCAAGAGACCCAGTACTTC.

The sample holds a few counts of this clonotype. V and J are TRBV6-5 and TRBJ2-7, with TRBD2 matching over 11 bases. V lost 4 bases to trimming and J lost 7 bases; unmatched junction nucleotides: 9. The length of the CDR3 is 15 residues. CDR1 is MNHEY, CDR2 SVGAGI, per germline. CDR3 in DNA: TGTGCCAGCAGTTCCAATAGCGGGGGGGCGGTTGAGCAGTACTTC. Protein product: CASSSNSGGAVEQYF.

The V gene is TRBV15, the J gene TRBJ1-1; 8 bases are a match to TRBD1. With 4 bases clipped from V and 3 bases from J, the junction kept 7 bases outside the gene matches. CDR1 and CDR2 from the germline V gene are LNHNV and YYDKDF (reference sequence). The CDR3 contains 15 residues. CDR3 DNA: TGTGCCACCAGCATTAGGACAGGGTTGGACACTGAAGCTTTCTTT. As protein: CATSIRTGLDTEAFF.

At least ten counts were recorded for this clonotype. V gene TRBV20-1 combines with J gene TRBJ2-1, with TRBD2 matching over 7 bases. CDR1 DFQATT and CDR2 SNEGSKA come from the germline V gene (reference sequence). The CDR3 spans 15 residues. V was clipped by 4 bases and J by 3 bases; unmatched bases: 9. CDR3 in DNA: TGCAGTGCTACCTACAGCGGGAATTACTACAATGAGCAGTTCTTC. It codes for CSATYSGNYYNEQFF.

Points on this clonotype: It may be a read error: a sequence one base away is much more abundant. The chain joins TRBV10-3 to TRBJ2-1; D not certain. Germline CDR1 ENHRY, CDR2 SYGVKD. The CDR3 loop spans 12 amino acids. The DNA of the CDR3 is TGTGCCATCAGTGAGAGTTACAGTGAGCAGTTCTTC. Its protein is CAISESYSEQFF.

This chain uses TRBV11-3 with TRBJ2-3; maybe TRBD2 (6 bases). The CDR3 loop spans 15 amino acids. Germline V gene data show CDR1 as SGHNT and CDR2 as YENEEA. V lost 5 bases, J lost 2 bases, and 14 bases lay in between. This CDR3 is CASSLSGLFTDTQYF. The CDR3 DNA reads as TGTGCCAGCAGCCTCAGCGGGTTGTTCACAGATACGCAGTATTTT.

A few counts support this clonotype. J is TRBJ2-5 and V is TRBV20-1; D tentatively fits TRBD1 or TRBD2 (6 bases each). This CDR3 is built from 13 residues. Germline CDR1 is DFQATT and CDR2 is SNEGSKA (reference sequence). CDR3 DNA sequence: TGCCGAGGGGGGCCCGGAGGCCAAGAGACCCAGTACTTC. Encoded protein: CRGGPGGQETQYF.

The chain couples TRBV7-2 to TRBJ2-1; D is undetermined. V gave up 5 bases and J gave up 6 bases, with 11 bases separating them. CDR1 SGHTA and CDR2 FQGNSA come from the germline V gene. This CDR3 spans 13 amino acids. The DNA of the CDR3 is TGTGCCAGCAGCGCCCGACACGGCAATGAGCAGTTCTTC. Translation gives CASSARHGNEQFF.

This clonotype was counted between two and nine times. This chain links TRBV7-9 with TRBJ2-5; D perhaps matches TRBD2 (6 bases). The CDR3 extends over 13 amino acids. Germline-derived CDR1 and CDR2 are SEHNR and FQNEAQ (reference sequence). Trimming pared 8 bases from V and 2 bases from J, leaving 12 bases between. CDR3: CASGPGLQETQYF. The CDR3 DNA reads TGTGCCAGCGGCCCGGGACTTCAAGAGACCCAGTACTTC.

This clonotype was counted at least ten times. The CDR3 DNA reads TGTGCCAGCAGCTTAGCGCCAGTTTGGGGCTACCAGAGCAATCAGCCCCAGCATTTT. Translation: CASSLAPVWGYQSNQPQHF. The chain joins TRBV7-8 to TRBJ1-5; D possibly corresponds to TRBD1 (5 bases). Germline V CDR1 and CDR2: SGHVS, FQNEAQ. V lost 0 bases and J lost 1, with 19 bases in between. The CDR3 sequence is 19 residues long. Combining the CDR3 with reference TRBV7-8 and TRBJ1-5 gives the whole variable domain GAGVSQSPRYKVAKRGQDVALRCDPISGHVSLFWYQQALGQGPEFLTYFQNEAQLDKSGLPSDRFFAERPEGSVSTLKIQRTQQEDSAVYLCASSLAPVWGYQSNQPQHFGDGTRLSIL.

The chain combines TRBV12-3 or TRBV12-4 with TRBJ1-3, with D unclear. This CDR3 is built from 16 residues. The germline V and J ends were trimmed by 1 base and 0 bases, with 10 bases remaining between them. CDR3 in amino acids: CASSLGLGGSGNTIYF. CDR3 nucleotides: TGTGCCAGCAGTTTAGGTCTGGGAGGCTCTGGAAACACCATATATTTT.

This clonotype was detected many times. The V and J genes are TRBV11-2 and TRBJ2-3, with TRBD1 as a possible D gene (7 bases). The CDR3 spans 17 residues. Germline lookup yields CDR1 SGHAT and CDR2 FQNNGV. Trimming took off 0 bases at V and 0 bases at J, with 13 bases between the two ends. For the CDR3, the DNA is TGTGCCAGCAGCTTAGATCGACTAGGGGGCAGCACAGATACGCAGTATTTT. Protein sequence: CASSLDRLGGSTDTQYF.

This clonotype was picked up a small number of times. The chain links TRBV12-5 to TRBJ1-5; D gene unclear. Germline loops: CDR1 LGHNT, CDR2 FRNRAP. This CDR3 is built from 13 residues. V was shortened by 1 base and J by 7 bases, with 8 bases between the two germline ends. As DNA, the CDR3 is TGTGCTAGTGGTTTGGAGAGTAACCAGCCCCAGCATTTT. Residues: CASGLESNQPQHF.

This clonotype has ten or more counts. This chain joins TRBV12-3 or TRBV12-4 and TRBJ1-2; D may be TRBD1 (5 bases). CDR3 size: 17 residues. V lost 0 bases and J 6 bases, leaving 20 bases between the germline ends. CDR3 DNA sequence: TGTGCCAGCAGTTTAGCGCACCGACAGCTAGATAAACATGGCTACACCTTC. It yields the protein CASSLAHRQLDKHGYTF.

V and J are TRBV7-9 and TRBJ2-1, with no clear D. Trimming cost V 1 base and J 7 bases, with 5 bases left between them. This CDR3 contains 12 residues. The germline V gene encodes CDR1 SEHNR and CDR2 FQNEAQ (reference sequence). The CDR3 DNA is TGTGCCAGCAGCTTAGAGCAGAATGAGCAGTTCTTC. Translated: CASSLEQNEQFF.

This clonotype was detected ten times or more. V and J are TRBV20-1 and TRBJ2-1, with 7 bases identical to TRBD2. This CDR3 spans 12 amino acids. Germline CDR1 reads DFQATT; CDR2 reads SNEGSKA (reference sequence). V was pared by 5 bases and J by 8 bases, with 6 bases of the junction left unmatched. The CDR3 DNA reads TGCAGTGCTGTAGGGACTATCGATGAGCAGTTCTTC. Residues: CSAVGTIDEQFF.

This clonotype came up a few times. The V call is TRBV6-5, the J call TRBJ2-7; no clear D. The germline V gene encodes CDR1 MNHEY and CDR2 SVGAGI. The germline V and J ends were trimmed by 0 bases and 3 bases, with 9 bases remaining between them. The CDR3 extends over 14 amino acids. CDR3 loop: CASSYSGQIYEQYF. Written as DNA, the CDR3 is TGTGCCAGCAGTTACTCCGGCCAGATCTACGAGCAGTACTTC.

The chain links TRBV12-3 or TRBV12-4 to TRBJ2-7; D ambiguous. This CDR3 has 13 amino acids. Trimming shortened V by 4 bases and J by 2 bases, and 9 bases separated the two germline ends. CDR3 nucleotides: TGTGCCAGCAGTTGGGCGTCCCCCTACGAGCAGTACTTC. Protein: CASSWASPYEQYF.

This clonotype has ten or more counts. The rearrangement links TRBV6-5 to TRBJ1-6; a weak D match, TRBD1 (5 bases). V was pared by 0 bases and J by 9 bases, with 9 bases between. Germline CDR1 is MNHEY and CDR2 is SVGAGI. CDR3 length: 14 residues. The CDR3 DNA reads TGTGCCAGCAGTTACTCGCAGGGTAGTTCACCCCTCCACTTT. Its protein is CASSYSQGSSPLHF.

This clonotype was seen only a few times. The chain carries TRBV29-1 and TRBJ2-1; D remains unclear. In germline, CDR1 is SQVTM, CDR2 ANQGSEA. This CDR3 has 15 amino acids. V shed 5 bases and J shed 0 bases, with 14 bases lying between them. The CDR3 loop is CSVLLGSPSYNEQFF. The CDR3 coding sequence is TGCAGCGTTCTCTTGGGCAGCCCCTCCTACAATGAGCAGTTCTTC.

V and J are TRBV20-1 and TRBJ1-1; D gene uncertain. There are 14 residues in the CDR3. Trimming left V 2 bases short and J 0 bases short, with 10 bases between. Germline V lookup: CDR1 DFQATT, CDR2 SNEGSKA (reference sequence). The CDR3 here is CSARKTGMNTEAFF. Here the CDR3 DNA reads TGCAGTGCTAGAAAGACGGGTATGAACACTGAAGCTTTCTTT.

This clonotype was observed many times. The chain uses TRBV4-2 and TRBJ2-5; D is perhaps TRBD1 (6 bases). This CDR3 has 17 amino acids. V was cut by 0 bases and J by 4 bases, with 18 bases left in between. Per the germline V gene, CDR1 is LGHNA and CDR2 is YNFKEQ. CDR3 region: CASSQDLSGHSVETQYF. The DNA for the CDR3 is TGTGCCAGCAGCCAAGATCTCTCGGGACATAGCGTAGAGACCCAGTACTTC.

Ten or more counts support this clonotype. This chain uses TRBV20-1 with TRBJ1-6; D uncertain. CDR3 length: 14 amino acids. V lost 3 bases and J 7 bases, leaving 13 bases between the germline ends. From germline, CDR1 is DFQATT and CDR2 SNEGSKA (reference sequence). The CDR3 reads CSASIQGLNSPLHF. In DNA form, the CDR3 reads TGCAGTGCTAGTATACAAGGGTTGAATTCACCCCTCCACTTT.

The rearrangement joins TRBV12-3 or TRBV12-4 to TRBJ1-4, with D perhaps TRBD1 (6 bases). V was shortened by 5 bases and J by 0 bases, with 7 bases between the two germline ends. The CDR3 is made up of 14 amino acids. Here the CDR3 DNA reads TGTGCCAGCAGTCGGACAGCAACTAATGAAAAACTGTTTTTT. The encoded protein is CASSRTATNEKLFF.

This clonotype came up many times. The chain couples TRBV6-1 to TRBJ2-1; 8 nucleotides match TRBD1. With V trimmed by 6 bases and J by 3 bases, 7 bases remained unmatched. CDR1 is MNHNS and CDR2 is SASEGT in the germline V gene. This CDR3 has 15 amino acids. The CDR3 DNA follows: TGTGCCAGCAGGAACACAGGGGGAGTCTACAATGAGCAGTTCTTC. Translation: CASRNTGGVYNEQFF.

The CDR3 region has the DNA TGCAGTGCTAGAGCTATAGGGTACAGCAATCAGCCCCAGCATTTT. Translation: CSARAIGYSNQPQHF. The chain combines TRBV20-1 with TRBJ1-5; D gene unclear. The V and J ends lost 1 base and 1 base respectively, with 11 bases between them. Germline assignment: CDR1 DFQATT and CDR2 SNEGSKA (reference sequence). This CDR3 region has 15 residues.

The chain combines TRBV25-1 with TRBJ1-1, with a possible D match to TRBD1 (5 bases). Germline-derived CDR1 and CDR2 are MGHDK and SYGVNS. The CDR3 has 13 amino acids. The V and J ends lost 6 bases and 1 base respectively, with 9 bases between them. CDR3 sequence: CASRQTGNTEAFF. In nucleotides, the CDR3 is TGTGCCAGCAGGCAAACAGGGAACACTGAAGCTTTCTTT.